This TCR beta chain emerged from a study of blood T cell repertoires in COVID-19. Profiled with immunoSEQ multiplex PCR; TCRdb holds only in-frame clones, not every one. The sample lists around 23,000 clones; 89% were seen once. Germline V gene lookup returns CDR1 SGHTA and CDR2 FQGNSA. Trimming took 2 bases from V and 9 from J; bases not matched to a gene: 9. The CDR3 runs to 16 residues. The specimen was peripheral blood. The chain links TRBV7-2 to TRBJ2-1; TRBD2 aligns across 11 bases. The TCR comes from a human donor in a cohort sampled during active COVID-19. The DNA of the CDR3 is TGTGCCAGCAGCTTATCCCATAGCGGGGGGGCCCGTGAGCAGTTCTTC. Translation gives CASSLSHSGGAREQFF.